Given below is one TCR beta chain in context. Its antigen is still unknown. Losses at the gene ends were 3 bases for V and 6 bases for J; bases not matched to a gene: 8. The CDR3 length is 15 residues. Germline V gene lookup returns CDR1 SGHAT and CDR2 FQNNGV. This specimen comes from a study of vaccination effects on CD4 cells after COVID-19. Findings and caveats of the study: Late after vaccination, infection- and vaccine-induced clones showed marked clonal contraction.

Some clones are missing from TCRdb's copy, which holds only in-frame ones; the method was immunoSEQ multiplex PCR. Among 20,000 to 25,000 clones listed, roughly three quarters were seen once. In the ViraFEST assay, antigen-specific CD4+ clonotypes were identified by expansion after peptide-pool stimulation. Scientists isolated CD4+ T cells after a roughly nine-day culture period ended. In the vaccine recipients, nucleocapsid antibodies were negative and there was no prior SARS-CoV-2 infection. Half the medium was replaced with IL-2 medium on days 3 and 7. This clonotype was obtained from a human donor who received a COVID-19 vaccine. The genes are TRBV11-2 and TRBJ2-7, with 10 bases that match TRBD2. The sample consisted of CD4+ T cells from PBMCs cultured with HCoV-NL63 spike peptides, taken before COVID-19 vaccination. The CDR3: CASSFSGRNPGEQYF. The DNA for the CDR3 is TGTGCCAGCAGCTTTAGCGGGAGGAATCCCGGCGAGCAGTACTTC.